The 31 T cell receptor beta chains given below trace back to one sample, sequenced in a study of shared clonotypes between healthy human individuals. Naive CD8 isolation took CD45RO-negative cells positively selected for CCR7 and excluded terminally differentiated effector memory CD45RA+ cells. The method was immunoSEQ multiplex PCR; TCRdb's version includes in-frame clones alone and lacks a portion of them. The sample contains around 2,000,000 clones, 90% to 95% of which appear only once. Sequencing was carried out using naive CD8+ T cells from PBMCs. The receptors were gathered from a young man in good health. Some clones in this sample may be carry-over from other donors' samples.

The V call is TRBV5-8, the J call TRBJ2-7; D may be TRBD2 (5 bases). This CDR3 comprises 15 residues. Germline V CDR1 and CDR2: SGHTS, YDEGEE. V lost 4 bases to trimming and J lost 3 bases, with 17 bases between them. CDR3 DNA: TGTGCCAGCAGCCCAGGACGGGGTGGAATCTACGAGCAGTACTTC. Translation: CASSPGRGGIYEQYF. Full variable domain (outside the CDR3, taken from reference TRBV5-8 and TRBJ2-7): EAGVTQSPTHLIKTRGQQATLRCSPISGHTSVYWYQQALGLGLQFLLWYDEGEERNRGNFPPRFSGRQFPNYSSELNVNALELEDSALYLCASSPGRGGIYEQYFGPGTRLTVT.

This chain connects TRBV5-1 to TRBJ2-3; D is unclear. V was trimmed by 4 bases and J by 0 bases, leaving 12 bases between them. CDR1 is SGHRS, CDR2 YFSETQ, per germline. CDR3 length: 15 residues. CDR3 region: CASSVGASSTDTQYF. The CDR3 nucleotides are TGCGCCAGCAGCGTTGGAGCGTCTAGCACAGATACGCAGTATTTT. The full variable domain, its missing parts supplied by reference TRBV5-1 and TRBJ2-3, is KAGVTQTPRYLIKTRGQQVTLSCSPISGHRSVSWYQQTPGQGLQFLFEYFSETQRNKGNFPGRFSGRQFSNSRSEMNVSTLELGDSALYLCASSVGASSTDTQYFGPGTRLTVL.

This clone occurred once. This chain links TRBV27 with TRBJ1-2, with D hard to call. Between the trimmed V and J ends, which lost 8 bases and 0 bases, there was a span of 13 bases. Germline V gene data show CDR1 as MNHEY and CDR2 as SMNVEV (reference sequence). The CDR3 is made up of 14 amino acids. The CDR3 coding sequence is TGTGCCAGCCATCCTAGGAAGGCTAACTATGGCTACACCTTC. It specifies CASHPRKANYGYTF.

The chain employs TRBV5-1 and TRBJ2-1; D ambiguous. Trimming stripped 7 bases from V and 3 bases from J, with 8 bases between. The CDR3 spans 12 residues. Germline CDR1 reads SGHRS; CDR2 reads YFSETQ. CDR3 residues: CASGADYNEQFF. In DNA form, the CDR3 reads TGCGCCAGCGGCGCGGACTACAATGAGCAGTTCTTC.

This chain links TRBV9 with TRBJ2-2, with D possibly being TRBD2 (6 bases). V was clipped by 0 bases and J by 7 bases, with 10 bases between them. Germline CDR1 is SGDLS and CDR2 is YYNGEE. CDR3 length: 14 residues. CDR3 DNA sequence: TGTGCCAGCAGCGTAGCCGGGGGTAACGGGGAGCTGTTTTTT. This sequence encodes CASSVAGGNGELFF.

V is TRBV4-2 and J is TRBJ1-3; the D gene is possibly TRBD1 (5 bases). This CDR3 has 16 amino acids. Looked up from germline, CDR1 is LGHNA and CDR2 is YNFKEQ. V lost 1 base to trimming and J lost 0 bases, with 10 bases between them. DNA of the CDR3: TGTGCCAGCAGCCAAGGGAGGGACCTCTCTGGAAACACCATATATTTT. Protein product: CASSQGRDLSGNTIYF.

This clone occurred once. This same CDR3 is encoded by further DNA sequences in the sample. The chain is built from TRBV27 and TRBJ2-7, with unresolved D. This CDR3 has 14 amino acids. Trimming pared 2 bases from V and 0 bases from J, leaving 8 bases between. Germline V gives CDR1 MNHEY, CDR2 SMNVEV (reference sequence). CDR3 loop: CASSLGDGSYEQYF. CDR3 DNA sequence: TGTGCCAGCAGTTTAGGGGATGGCTCCTACGAGCAGTACTTC.

The rearrangement joins TRBV13 to TRBJ2-7, with 11 bases lining up with TRBD1. V dropped 2 bases and J dropped 6; count of bases not matched to a gene: 6. CDR3 length: 15 residues. Germline CDR1 PRHDT, CDR2 FYEKMQ (reference sequence). The CDR3 DNA sequence: TGTGCCAGCAGCTTATCGGGACAGGGGGATCTCGAGCAGTACTTC. Encoded protein: CASSLSGQGDLEQYF.

In its sample, this clone was seen once. J is TRBJ2-1 and V is TRBV28, with D tentatively TRBD2 (5 bases). CDR3 size: 15 residues. Germline V gene data show CDR1 as MDHEN and CDR2 as SYDVKM. V was cut by 6 bases and J by 7 bases, with 19 bases left in between. In DNA, the CDR3 is TGTGCCAGCAGGCCTCACGGGGTACGGAATAATGAGCAGTTCTTC. Its protein is CASRPHGVRNNEQFF.

The rearrangement uses TRBV7-8 and TRBJ2-7, with TRBD1 identical over 7 bases. J was trimmed by 4 bases and V by 3 bases; bases with no gene match: 3. CDR1 is SGHVS, CDR2 FQNEAQ, per germline. The CDR3 is made up of 13 amino acids. CDR3 in amino acids: CASSLTGRYEQYF. CDR3 coding DNA: TGTGCCAGCAGCTTGACAGGGCGGTACGAGCAGTACTTC.

The chain has TRBV28 and TRBJ1-2; D is undetermined. This CDR3 is built from 15 residues. Trimming pared 4 bases from V and 3 bases from J, leaving 15 bases between. From germline, CDR1 is MDHEN and CDR2 SYDVKM. The CDR3 region is CASSSHNSPYYGYTF. In nucleotides, the CDR3 is TGTGCCAGCAGTTCCCACAACTCCCCCTACTATGGCTACACCTTC.

The chain links TRBV30 to TRBJ2-5; 7 nucleotides line up with TRBD2. The DNA end favors TRBJ2-7, so the J call may be wrong. CDR1 is GTSNPN, CDR2 SVGIG, per germline (reference sequence). This CDR3 region has 14 residues. CDR3 amino acids: CAWASERDHYEQYF. For the CDR3, the DNA is TGTGCCTGGGCGTCGGAGCGGGATCACTACGAGCAGTACTTC.

V is TRBV5-1 and J is TRBJ1-4, with D unresolved. With 5 bases removed from V and 7 bases from J, the gap between germline ends came to 9 bases. Germline CDR1 and CDR2: SGHRS and YFSETQ. This CDR3 region has 12 residues. The CDR3 sequence is CASSQDSEKLFF. DNA of the CDR3: TGCGCCAGCAGTCAAGATAGTGAAAAACTGTTTTTT.

This chain joins TRBV6-5 and TRBJ2-7, with D perhaps TRBD2 (5 bases). Germline-derived CDR1 and CDR2 are MNHEY and SVGAGI. V was cut by 6 bases and J by 2 bases, with 17 bases left in between. The CDR3 has 15 amino acids. The CDR3 region has the DNA TGTGCCAGCAGCCCCCATGGTAGCGAGGCCTACGAGCAGTACTTC. This encodes CASSPHGSEAYEQYF.

With respect to this clone: A read error may be the cause here, since a much bigger clone is one base away. Other DNA variants within this sample encode the same CDR3. This chain joins TRBV5-6 and TRBJ1-1; D not certain. The CDR3 is 12 amino acids. Germline V gives CDR1 SGHDT, CDR2 YYEEEE. V lost 2 bases to trimming and J lost 3 bases, with 5 bases between them. CDR3 sequence reads: CASSLRDTEAFF. Written as DNA, the CDR3 is TGTGCCAGCAGCTTAAGGGACACTGAAGCTTTCTTT.

The chain has TRBV11-2 and TRBJ2-2, with 7 bases aligning to TRBD1. V gave up 2 bases and J gave up 3 bases; unmatched junction bases: 0. Germline V gives CDR1 SGHAT, CDR2 FQNNGV. This CDR3 region has 14 residues. CDR3 sequence (DNA): TGTGCCAGCAGCTTACAGGGGGACACCGGGGAGCTGTTTTTT. Protein product: CASSLQGDTGELFF.

The chain has TRBV7-6 and TRBJ2-7; the D is unclear. The J call is in doubt because the DNA end fits TRBJ2-5 better. The CDR3 runs 16 residues. CDR1 and CDR2 from the germline V gene are SGHVS and FNYEAQ. CDR3: CASSWRDMIAQETQYF. CDR3 bases: TGTGCCAGCAGCTGGAGAGATATGATCGCCCAAGAGACCCAGTACTTC.

Comments on this clone: This specimen includes other DNA sequences encoding the same CDR3. This chain joins TRBV5-1 and TRBJ2-7, with D unclear. The CDR3 consists of 13 residues. Trimming stripped 3 bases from V and 1 base from J, with 8 bases between. The germline CDR1 and CDR2 sequences are SGHRS and YFSETQ. The CDR3 protein is CASSWTASYEQYF. CDR3 in DNA: TGCGCCAGCAGCTGGACGGCGTCCTACGAGCAGTACTTC.

The rearrangement joins TRBV9 to TRBJ2-7; tentatively, D is TRBD2 (6 bases). The CDR3 length is 16 residues. CDR1 SGDLS and CDR2 YYNGEE come from the germline V gene. V lost 4 bases, J lost 3 bases, and 20 bases lay in between. CDR3: CASSSPGVAESYEQYF. CDR3 coding DNA: TGTGCCAGCAGCTCTCCCGGGGTAGCGGAGAGCTACGAGCAGTACTTC.

The rearrangement uses TRBV30 and TRBJ1-3; maybe TRBD1 (6 bases). The CDR3 loop spans 13 amino acids. V was clipped by 3 bases and J by 5 bases, with 11 bases between them. Germline CDR1 and CDR2: GTSNPN and SVGIG (reference sequence). Here the CDR3 reads CAWSPGARNTIYF. The CDR3 coding sequence is TGTGCCTGGAGCCCGGGGGCAAGAAACACCATATATTTT.

V usage is TRBV7-9 and J usage is TRBJ2-5; D unresolved. Germline V gene sequence: CDR1 SEHNR, CDR2 FQNEAQ (reference sequence). Trimming shortened V by 6 bases and J by 2 bases, and 13 bases separated the two germline ends. This CDR3 is built from 14 residues. The CDR3 is CASSEHTLQETQYF. The CDR3 bases are TGTGCCAGCAGTGAACATACACTTCAAGAGACCCAGTACTTC.

The V gene is TRBV30, the J gene TRBJ2-7; 9 positions match TRBD1. The germline V gene encodes CDR1 GTSNPN and CDR2 SVGIG (reference sequence). After removal of 2 bases from V and 3 bases from J, the junction contained 5 bases not matched to a gene. This CDR3 has 14 amino acids. The CDR3 protein is CAWSLGTGYYEQYF. The CDR3 DNA reads as TGTGCCTGGAGTCTCGGGACAGGGTACTACGAGCAGTACTTC.

The V and J genes are TRBV19 and TRBJ2-7; TRBD2 matches 8 bases. Germline V gene sequence: CDR1 LNHDA, CDR2 SQIVND (reference sequence). Trimming took 3 bases from V and 2 from J; bases not matched to a gene: 6. The CDR3 runs to 15 residues. CDR3 bases: TGTGCCAGTAGTATGTTCGCGGGAGGAACCTACGAGCAGTACTTC. Protein sequence: CASSMFAGGTYEQYF.

The V call is TRBV6-1, the J call TRBJ2-7; the match to TRBD2 covers 9 bases. The CDR3 sequence is 12 residues long. Trimming cost V 11 bases and J 3 bases; bases outside gene matches: 5. Germline assignment: CDR1 MNHNS and CDR2 SASEGT. The CDR3 region has the DNA TGTGCCTCCTTTAGCGGGAGCTACGAGCAGTACTTC. Its translation: CASFSGSYEQYF.

In this sample, this clone turned up a few times. The gene calls are TRBV11-2 and TRBJ2-7; D is ambiguous. The germline V gene encodes CDR1 SGHAT and CDR2 FQNNGV. V lost 6 bases and J lost 2, with 8 bases in between. The CDR3 length is 12 residues. CDR3 loop: CASRSGPYEQYF. The CDR3 coding sequence is TGTGCCAGCAGATCTGGCCCCTACGAGCAGTACTTC.

The chain combines TRBV4-2 with TRBJ1-1, with D hard to call. The germline V gene has CDR1 LGHNA and CDR2 YNFKEQ. This CDR3 is 13 amino acids long. Trimming shortened V by 1 base and J by 1 base, and 4 bases separated the two germline ends. The CDR3 DNA sequence: TGTGCCAGCAGCCAAGGGGAGAACACTGAAGCTTTCTTT. Its translation is CASSQGENTEAFF.

V is TRBV28 and J is TRBJ2-1, with D possibly being TRBD2 (5 bases). Trimming removed 5 bases at V and 4 bases at J, with 18 bases between. Germline V gives CDR1 MDHEN, CDR2 SYDVKM. The length of the CDR3 is 16 residues. CDR3 loop: CASSLRDRDLYNEQFF. CDR3 nucleotide sequence: TGTGCCAGCAGTCTGAGAGACCGGGATTTATACAATGAGCAGTTCTTC.

The chain couples TRBV6-1 to TRBJ2-1; D call uncertain. Germline V gene lookup returns CDR1 MNHNS and CDR2 SASEGT. Trimming took off 0 bases at V and 2 bases at J, with 11 bases between the two ends. The CDR3 loop spans 16 amino acids. CDR3 protein: CASSEAEELPYNEQFF. For the CDR3, the DNA is TGTGCCAGCAGTGAAGCTGAGGAACTCCCCTACAATGAGCAGTTCTTC.

This clone was picked up one time. The rearrangement uses TRBV7-9 and TRBJ2-2; D is possibly TRBD2 (6 bases). CDR1 is SEHNR, CDR2 FQNEAQ, per germline (reference sequence). The CDR3 contains 17 residues. V lost 1 base and J 3 bases, leaving 15 bases between the germline ends. The CDR3 here is CASSLGFRRADTGELFF. Written as DNA, the CDR3 is TGTGCCAGCAGCTTAGGTTTTAGGAGGGCAGACACCGGGGAGCTGTTTTTT.

On this clone: Other DNA sequences in the sample encode the same CDR3. The chain uses TRBV27 and TRBJ2-1, with a weak D call TRBD2 (5 bases). The CDR3 covers 13 residues. Between the trimmed V and J ends, which lost 3 bases and 7 bases, there was a span of 10 bases. Germline loops: CDR1 MNHEY, CDR2 SMNVEV (reference sequence). The CDR3 coding sequence is TGTGCCAGCAGTTTTGGGAGCGGTAATGAGCAGTTCTTC. Amino acids: CASSFGSGNEQFF.

This clone was detected once. V and J are TRBV19 and TRBJ2-1; D gene unclear. The V gene lost 3 bases and the J gene lost 3 bases, with 9 bases spanning the gap. The germline gives CDR1 LNHDA, CDR2 SQIVND (reference sequence). This CDR3 has 14 residues. In DNA form, the CDR3 reads TGTGCCAGTAGTATTAGGGCAGACTACAATGAGCAGTTCTTC. Protein product: CASSIRADYNEQFF. The full variable domain, completed using reference TRBV19 and TRBJ2-1, is DGGITQSPKYLFRKEGQNVTLSCEQNLNHDAMYWYRQDPGQGLRLIYYSQIVNDFQKGDIAEGYSVSREKKESFPLTVTSAQKNPTAFYLCASSIRADYNEQFFGPGTRLTVL.